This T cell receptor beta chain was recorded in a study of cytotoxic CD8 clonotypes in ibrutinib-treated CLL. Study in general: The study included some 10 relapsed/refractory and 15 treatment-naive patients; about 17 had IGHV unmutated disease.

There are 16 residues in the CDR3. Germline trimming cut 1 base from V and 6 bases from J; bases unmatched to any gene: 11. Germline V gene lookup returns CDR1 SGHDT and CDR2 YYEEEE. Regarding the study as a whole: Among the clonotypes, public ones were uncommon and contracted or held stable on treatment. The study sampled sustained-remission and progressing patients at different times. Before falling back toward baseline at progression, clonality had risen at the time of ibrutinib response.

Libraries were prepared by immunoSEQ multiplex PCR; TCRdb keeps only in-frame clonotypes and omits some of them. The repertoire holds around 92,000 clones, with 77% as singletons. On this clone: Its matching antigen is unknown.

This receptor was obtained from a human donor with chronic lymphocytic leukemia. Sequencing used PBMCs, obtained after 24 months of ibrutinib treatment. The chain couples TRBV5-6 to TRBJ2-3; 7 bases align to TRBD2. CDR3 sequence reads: CASSLYLAGLADTQYF. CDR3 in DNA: TGTGCCAGCAGCTTGTATTTAGCGGGCCTTGCGGATACGCAGTATTTT.